The 6 T cell receptor beta chains below all came from one sample that was sequenced in a study of CXCR3-negative and CXCR3-positive naive CD8 T cells. UMI-tagged TRB cDNA libraries were built via 5' RACE. TCRdb processed the 5' RACE reads again and assigns one entry to each CDR3 protein, with no DNA. The sample table includes about 40,000 distinct CDR3 sequences. The sequenced sample was memory CD8+ T cells from blood. Source of these receptors: a human donor in good health. Some clones in this sample may be carry-over from other donors' samples.

V usage is TRBV4-3 and J usage is TRBJ2-2; TCRdb indicates TRBD1, and absent DNA this call remains unverified. The CDR3 contains 20 residues. Germline loops: CDR1 LGHNA, CDR2 YSLEER. CDR3 protein: CASSHDEDRGPVLNTGELFF.

The V and J genes are TRBV21-1 and TRBJ2-7. TRBV21-1 has pseudogene status. This CDR3 has 14 amino acids. The CDR3 reads CASSKRKRSYEQYF.

The J gene is TRBJ2-5, the V gene TRBV7-2; the D gene TCRdb calls, TRBD1, cannot be checked with no DNA. This CDR3 is built from 14 residues. Germline CDR1 is SGHTA and CDR2 is FQGNSA. This CDR3 is CASSYRGYQETQYF.

This sequence joins TRBV6-5 and TRBJ1-6; TCRdb's D call, TRBD1, is unchecked because there is no DNA. Germline assignment: CDR1 MNHEY and CDR2 SVGAGI. The CDR3 runs to 16 residues. The CDR3 sequence: CASSATGQGALSPLHF.

V usage is TRBV29-1 and J usage is TRBJ2-2. CDR3 length: 12 residues. Germline V lookup: CDR1 SQVTM, CDR2 ANQGSEA. CDR3 loop: CSVDLNTGELFF.

This chain uses TRBV4-3 with TRBJ2-7; TCRdb names TRBD2, which stays unverified in the absence of DNA. Germline-derived CDR1 and CDR2 are LGHNA and YSLEER. The CDR3 covers 16 residues. The chain's CDR3 is CASSRLAGGPGYEQYF.